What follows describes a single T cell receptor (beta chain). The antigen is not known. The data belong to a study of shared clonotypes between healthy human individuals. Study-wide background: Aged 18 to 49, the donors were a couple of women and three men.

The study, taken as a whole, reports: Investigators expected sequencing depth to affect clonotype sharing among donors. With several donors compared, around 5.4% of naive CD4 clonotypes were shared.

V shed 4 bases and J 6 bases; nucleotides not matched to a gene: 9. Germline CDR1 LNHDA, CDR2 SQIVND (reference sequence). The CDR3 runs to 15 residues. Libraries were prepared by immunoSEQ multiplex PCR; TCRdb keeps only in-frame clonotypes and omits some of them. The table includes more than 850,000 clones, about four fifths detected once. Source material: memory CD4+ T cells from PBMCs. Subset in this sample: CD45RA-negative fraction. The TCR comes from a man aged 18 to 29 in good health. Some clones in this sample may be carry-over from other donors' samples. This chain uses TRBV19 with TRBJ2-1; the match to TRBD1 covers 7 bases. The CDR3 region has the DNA TGTGCCAGTAGTACAAAACAGGGGACCCTCAATGAGCAGTTCTTC. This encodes CASSTKQGTLNEQFF.